Sequencing of this T cell receptor (beta chain) was carried out in a study of shared clonotypes between healthy human individuals (dated by TCRdb to 2020 to 2021). Concerning the study at large: The cohort included a few men and a couple of women between 18 and 49 years of age. Blood TCR repertoires of roughly five healthy adults were deeply sequenced to estimate repertoire size and the extent of clonotype sharing between individuals. Different laboratories and diverse techniques were used to prepare libraries and sequence TCR repertoires, to increase sequencing depth and limit assay-specific biases. Between about 0.8 and 9 billion PBMCs per donor were obtained by leukapheresis.

Using the deep immunoSEQ assay, TCR CDR3 regions were amplified from genomic DNA by multiplex PCR. Extracted genomic DNA from each cell subset was distributed evenly across all wells of several immunoSEQ 96-well plates, and each plate was treated as a replicate. For unsorted PBMC, each replicate PCR was loaded with 250 to 300 ng genomic DNA, equivalent to 30,000 or so T cell genomes. Genomic DNA from unsorted PBMC was sequenced over ten immunoSEQ deep assay plates. Purified libraries were quantified with a Qubit 3.0 fluorometer, sized on a Bioanalyzer 2100, and re-quantified with the KAPA Library Quantification kit. Each immunoSEQ 96-well plate was sequenced on its own single-read 150-cycle Illumina NextSeq 550 flow cell. The paper's data handling went like this. The immunoSEQ output contained only junctional sequences without quality scores, so filtering could not match that applied to full-length reads. To assign V/J genes and CDR3, sequences were annotated using PyIR, a Python wrapper for IgBLAST v1.9, with IMGT germline references. Any read was removed if the V/J assignment was weak (E-value above 1e-6), the CDR3 was missing, or the read contained stop codons, out-of-frame junctions, or ambiguous translated residues. V3J clonotypes were defined as sequences sharing an identical inferred V gene, J gene, and CDR3 amino acid sequence. Percentage overlap between repertoires was calculated by dividing the number of shared unique clonotypes by the size of the smaller repertoire. Repertoire richness was assessed with RTK rarefaction, the Chao1 estimator, and Recon v2.1 estimates of unobserved clonotypes. TCRdb took this table from immuneACCESS and kept in-frame rearrangements with V and J called. Such tables lack part of the clones; where checked against another copy, unresolved V genes explain under half of the gap, and the rest is unexplained. D and trimming come from the DNA, and the V and J calls and clone size come from that table. The sample has 450,000 to 500,000 clones on record, around four fifths of them singletons. Around 12% of the sample rests with the top ten.

The donors were healthy, HIV-negative adults who had no recently reported acute infections or vaccinations. All donors were Caucasian adults living in Nashville, Tennessee, USA. For unsorted samples, 90 million or so PBMCs were counted and genomic DNA was extracted with the QIAamp DNA Blood Mini kit. Blood was collected by leukapheresis, and PBMCs were isolated by Ficoll-Histopaque density gradient centrifugation and then cryopreserved in liquid nitrogen vapor phase. Regarding this clone: No antigen is known for it. Base qualities were left out, and no much larger clone turns up one base away.

The cysteine opens and the phenylalanine closes a CDR3 of 12 amino acids. This entry keeps only the CDR3 DNA: 36 bases, framed from base 1. CDR1 MNHNY and CDR2 SVGAGI were looked up in the germline V gene (reference sequence). The V end loses 5 bases and the J end loses 11 bases, and a stretch of 15 bases separates them. The full study reports these points: Because the study included a small number of donors, the genetic and exposure-history diversity represented was limited. Pairwise subsampling led to the expectation that sequencing depth would affect the degree of clonotype sharing among donors. Only blood was sampled, and tissue TCR repertoires likely differ from those in blood.

This chain joins TRBV6-6 to TRBJ2-5, with the D gene call left open. The sequence derives from a woman aged 40-49 years in good health. Some clones in this sample may be carry-over from other donors' samples. Sequenced sample: PBMCs. The CDR3 region has the sequence CASSQQAPQQYF. The DNA sequence is given as TGTGCCAGCAGTCAGCAGGCACCCCAGCAGTACTTC.